This TCR beta chain was found in a study of blood T cell repertoires in COVID-19. Study information: Acute and convalescent COVID-19 specimens originated in the United States, Italy and Spain. PBMCs, B-cell-depleted T cells, or T cells provided the cDNA or gDNA that made up the material.

The repertoire was sequenced with immunoSEQ multiplex PCR; TCRdb's copy has only in-frame clones and lacks some. The sample holds 120,000 to 150,000 clones, around 88% seen once. The CDR3 length is 14 residues. Trimming stripped 7 bases from V and 4 bases from J, with 14 bases between. Germline CDR1 ENHRY, CDR2 SYGVKD. This sequence was found in a woman aged 60-75 years with acute or convalescent COVID-19. The chain links TRBV10-3 to TRBJ2-1; tentative D call: TRBD2 (5 bases). Sequenced: peripheral blood. The CDR3: CAITDAGLYNEQFF. In DNA, the CDR3 is TGTGCCATCACCGATGCGGGCCTTTACAATGAGCAGTTCTTC.